The clone carrying this T cell receptor beta chain was seen ten or more times. Its antigen remains unknown. TCRdb used MiXCR to reprocess the 5' RACE reads, holding one entry per CDR3 protein. The data hold 600,000 to 700,000 distinct CDR3 sequences, with 21% observed a single time. The sample comes from a study of identical twins. General study findings and limits: The abundant beta clonotypes from cord blood had fewer insertions, and memory repertoires had none of this.

Germline CDR1 reads LNHDA; CDR2 reads SQIVND (reference sequence). The CDR3 runs 14 residues. V lost 5 bases, J lost 8 bases, and 9 bases stayed unmatched. These records were also assigned to another study, of T cells expressing NK-cell markers. That study adds: Obtained from sorted CD3+CD56+NKG2C+, CD3+CD56+NKG2C- and CD3+CD56-NKG2C+ T cells were the TCR beta repertoires. Of the CD8+ T cell pool in roughly six donors, roughly 1.0-8% was accounted for by dominant NKG2C+ clonotypes. These clonotypes additionally ranked first within the CD3+CD56-NKG2C+ fraction of several donors.

V gene TRBV19 combines with J gene TRBJ2-1, with TRBD1 matching 7 bases. The specimen sequenced was PBMCs. This receptor was obtained from a woman aged 18-29 years in good health. The DNA for the CDR3 is TGTGCCAGTAGTCCGCCCTGGACAGGCGATGAGCAGTTCTTC. It encodes CASSPPWTGDEQFF.